The entry below describes one T cell receptor (beta chain). Antigen unknown. The sample is drawn from a study of beta chain features in type 1 diabetes. Overall study results and limits: High-TCR-expressing cells could be over-represented by cDNA sequencing. A possible short-template PCR bias applies equally to patients and controls. Shorter TCRB CDR3s, moderately but significantly so, marked every one of the four CD4+ subsets in Type 1 diabetes patients. Comparison showed that naive, central memory and Treg TCRB repertoires appeared more similar among patients than among healthy donors.

All of the isolated RNA was reverse transcribed, so expressed TCRB transcripts were sequenced. This table comes from immunoSEQ multiplex PCR, and its TCRdb copy is limited to in-frame clones, with some not included. The sample records just under 150,000 clones, about 13% being singletons. The CDR3 has 14 residues. The V gene lost 5 bases and the J gene lost 6 bases, with 17 bases spanning the gap. Germline V CDR1 and CDR2: SGHTA, FQGTGA. This TCR came from a man younger than 30 with type 1 diabetes. Sequencing input: central memory CD4+ T cells from blood. This chain connects TRBV7-3 to TRBJ2-7; weak D call: TRBD1 (6 bases). The CDR3: CASSPTGPLGEQYF. CDR3 nucleotides: TGTGCCAGCAGCCCGACAGGTCCCCTCGGCGAGCAGTACTTC.